This record concerns one TCR beta chain sequence. The data originate from a study of shared T cell receptors in the human thymus. Clones were sequenced by immunoSEQ multiplex PCR, and TCRdb holds only the in-frame ones, with some missing. The table has hundreds of thousands of clones, 70% to 90% seen once; the top ten hold about 0.0094%. The CDR3 covers 15 residues. Trimming removed 5 bases from V and 5 bases from J; junction bases left unmatched: 11. Germline V gives CDR1 GTSNPN, CDR2 SVGIG (reference sequence). These data were also reused for a study on human thymus T cells. That study adds: Healthy Finnish infants having corrective surgery for congenital heart defects served as donors. The thymus was resected at corrective cardiac surgery. It looked as if thymic and blood repertoires used V and J genes in a biased way.

The J gene is TRBJ2-5, the V gene TRBV30; TRBD2 aligns across 10 bases. The specimen was thymocytes. The TCR sequence derives from a boy under three years old with a congenital heart defect. The CDR3, as DNA: TGTGCCTGGGGGACTCTAGCGGGAGTAAGGGAGACCCAGTACTTC. Translation: CAWGTLAGVRETQYF.